This T cell receptor beta chain was retrieved from a study of cytomegalovirus exposure and HLA in healthy donors (dated by TCRdb to 2016 to 2017). In terms of the full investigation: In an earlier analysis of 550 to 750 of the donors, less than 350 Gb of sequence data and 100 million or so unique TCR beta sequences from 150 million to 200 million T cells were reported. An early release that covered 640 HLA-typed donors contained approximately 300 gigabases of sequencing data and about 93 million unique TCR sequences. Among the approximately 400 genotyped donors, around 81% belonged to the genetic ancestry cluster associated with self-reported Caucasian donors. The study aimed to test whether cataloging public T cell receptors could reveal signatures of past pathogen exposure. The study profiled the T cell repertoires of hundreds of subjects by immunosequencing and related them to cytomegalovirus serostatus. In addition to the first cohort of 666 subjects, a separate validation cohort of 120 different subjects was used. The study combined high-throughput TCR immunosequencing, statistical association of individual TCRs with disease status, and machine learning to predict cytomegalovirus infection status. A later analysis re-analyzed previously published TCR beta repertoires from 650 to 800 donors and added high-resolution HLA genotyping to study TCR occurrence patterns. The later analysis used no new phenotypic data to find candidate immune exposures, relying instead on TCR beta sequences and their occurrence across donors. An earlier analysis of some 500 of the donors used high-throughput TCR beta sequencing to judge whether each TCR beta V gene segment behaved as functional or pseudogenic. Donor age, sex, ethnicity and CMV serostatus were compiled together with the repertoire data. A later genetic analysis used genome-wide SNP genotypes for about 60% of the roughly 670 donors, treating that subset as a discovery cohort. Every repertoire in the discovery cohort had been generated on one and the same sequencing platform. HLA typing included class I and class II loci at four-digit resolution. The number of typed donors differed by locus: 629-630 for A, B, C, DRB1 and DQB1; about 520 for DQA1; 600 to 610 for DPA1; and 400 to 480 for DPB1. Five DR-DQ haplotypes were handled as single units for association and clustering because linkage in the cohort was strong. Among 300 to 450 genotyped donors of the cohort, an average of approximately 250,000 unique TCR beta nucleotide sequences were sequenced per donor, around 20% of them non-productive.

The research as a whole found: While some public TCRs were present in many individuals, most TCR sequences turned up only very rarely across donors. In a later analysis, the rate of TCR association differed among HLA loci, with DRB1 alleles having the most associated TCRs and HLA-C alleles having the fewest. According to a later genetic analysis, donors in an Asian-associated ancestry cluster had fewer N-insertions in productive TCRs than the roughly 660-donor mean. Some IMGT-functional V segments, including TRBV6-2 and TRBV6-3, could not be told apart with the 87-base-pair reads, so those segments were excluded. A later genetic analysis associated a missense DCLRE1C variant with V-gene and J-gene trimming of TCR beta chains, and an independent cohort replicated the association. CMV serostatus was the only immune exposure information available for the cohort. About 17 rarely observed V segments, including chromosome 9 orphons, were excluded from the earlier analysis of almost 600 of the donors because counts were too low. In a later analysis, HLA-associated TCR beta chains showed more clonal expansion and lower generation probabilities than non-associated chains that were equally common. In vitro tests confirmed that a few of the cytomegalovirus-associated TCR beta chains recognize cytomegalovirus antigens. A further reported finding was that TCR beta sequences accurately predicted the HLA-A and HLA-B alleles for most subjects in the first cohort. In a later analysis, most CMV-associated TCR beta chains were found to appear HLA-restricted, with HLA associations seemingly driven largely by CMV exposure. Only TCR beta chains were sequenced in this cohort, and the absence of alpha or paired-chain data limited detectable features. In a later analysis, several top co-occurrence clusters were reported to appear linked to parvovirus B19, influenza, CMV and Epstein-Barr virus. A cluster of highly shared sequence variants was judged likely to represent a technical artifact of the sequencing pipeline. At a false discovery rate of 0.05, a later analysis linked 16,000 or so TCR beta sequences to specific HLA alleles. In an earlier analysis of about 600 of the donors, most TCR beta V segments appeared in productive rearrangements about 87% or about 30% of the time, broadly matching IMGT annotations. It was suggested by the authors that the approach could potentially be generalized to other disease states and immunological phenotypes. Linkage disequilibrium might explain the correlated functional status among segregating V segments, but an unknown experimental factor could not be excluded. When HLA alleles, especially DR and DQ, strongly co-occurred, TCR associations were difficult to assign to individual alleles. Because HLA typing was missing for some donors at each locus, association tests included only the typed subset. The presence/absence analyses assumed that sequencing depth was roughly uniform across donors, and that assumption may not be true. The classifier was reported to diagnose cytomegalovirus status with high specificity and sensitivity in both the original cohort and the validation cohort. The study gave a list of about 160 TCR beta chains associated with cytomegalovirus.

The cohort comprised around 700 healthy bone marrow donors. All cohort members were sampled while nominally healthy, although unrecorded immune exposures were likely present. The donor tested CMV seropositive and was one of the 289 seropositive cohort members. A peripheral blood sample was collected from each donor, and TCR beta sequencing was performed on peripheral blood mononuclear cells. The Qiagen DNeasy Blood Extraction Kit was used to extract genomic DNA from the blood cell samples. V loses 1 base of germline sequence and J loses 4 bases, and the interval between the two ends is 14 bases. Looking up the germline V gene (reference sequence) yields CDR1 MNHEY and CDR2 SMNVEV. The CDR3 sequence holds 16 residues, the cysteine and phenylalanine included. Just the 48-base CDR3 DNA is kept, in frame starting at base 1. The method was the immunoSEQ multiplex PCR assay. The multiplex PCR relied on a mix of 60 forward primers for TCR Vbeta segments and 13 reverse primers for TCR Jbeta segments. The CDR3 region of rearranged TCR beta genes was amplified from genomic DNA with a multiplex PCR assay. Amplified TCR beta libraries were sequenced as 87-base-pair reads on the Illumina HiSeq System. In the authors' own workflow: In a later analysis, some 80 million unique TCR beta chains were counted across the roughly 670 repertoires, and roughly 11 million of these chains were shared by at least two donors. Raw reads were error-corrected and collapsed into unique sequences with a nearest-neighbor algorithm that merged closely related sequences to remove PCR and sequencing errors. To assign V, D and J gene segments, CDR3 sequences were aligned to IMGT reference sequences. For a sequence to be retained, a match of at least six nucleotides to both a V gene segment and a J gene segment was required. A rearrangement counted as productive if the CDR3 had no stop codons and remained in frame with V and J, and every other rearrangement counted as non-productive. Following IMGT convention, CDR3 was defined as the stretch from the second conserved V-encoded cysteine to the conserved J-encoded phenylalanine. In an earlier analysis of roughly 580 of the donors, sequences lacking an unambiguous match to a single V gene segment were excluded. In an earlier analysis of approximately 590 of the donors, a V segment was called functional when productive rearrangements were above 56.7%, and segregating when the standard deviation between donors exceeded 5%. To diagnose cytomegalovirus status from the catalog of TCR beta chain sequences, a statistical classification framework was built. V and J gene assignment, in a later analysis, came from comparing TCR nucleotide sequences with IMGT/GENE-DB human TR gene sequences. A later analysis assigned CDR3 sequences and most-parsimonious VDJ recombination scenarios with the TCRdist pipeline. In a later analysis, every TCR beta chain was defined by the combination of its CDR3 amino acid sequence and its V-gene family, and reads without a unique V-gene family were dropped. To address suspected cross-contamination and a sequencing artifact, a later analysis removed several hundred highly shared, low-generation-probability nucleotide sequences. For each public chain, a later analysis derived a clonal expansion index from normalized ranks of inferred template counts within each repertoire. In a later analysis, generation probabilities were computed with a VDJ recombination model fitted to out-of-frame rearrangements, and the resulting probabilities were checked against IGoR. A later analysis scored TCR-TCR, TCR-HLA and TCR-CMV co-occurrence with hypergeometric tests, applying a repertoire-size bias correction to TCR pairs. In a later analysis, false discovery rates were estimated by permuting HLA or CMV assignments 20 times. A later analysis grouped co-occurring TCRs with DBSCAN, adding TCRdist sequence similarity when clustering within HLA-allele-positive subsets. Repertoires with fewer than 30,000 or more than 120,000 public chains were left out of co-occurrence clustering, as were about 5 repertoires with anomalous nucleotide sharing. The table was pulled from immuneACCESS by TCRdb, which kept in-frame rearrangements only. Such tables lose some clones; where checked, under half of the loss comes from unresolved V genes, and the rest has no known cause. V and J calls and clone size come straight from that table; D and trimming were deduced from the DNA. The sample table lists under 200,000 clones, about four fifths of them with a count of one. Approximately 1.8% of the sample is held by the ten biggest clonotypes.

Of note for this clone: Its antigen is currently not known. Within one base of it there is no much larger clone, and no base qualities were kept.

The sample comprised PBMCs. This sequence uses TRBV27 and TRBJ1-5; the D gene is perhaps TRBD1, from 5 matching bases. The TCR was taken from a man between 35 and 55 years old in good health and CMV-seropositive. The CDR3 here reads CASSLLSRAGNQPQHF. The DNA sequence follows: TGTGCCAGCAGTTTATTGTCCCGGGCAGGGAATCAGCCCCAGCATTTT.